This T cell receptor (beta chain) was identified in a study of blood T cell repertoires in COVID-19. Looking at the study overall: Specimens from acute and convalescent COVID-19 originated in the United States, Italy and Spain.

There are 15 residues in the CDR3. CDR1 and CDR2 from the germline V gene are SGDLS and YYNGEE. V was clipped by 4 bases and J by 2 bases; unmatched bases: 4. This table comes from immunoSEQ multiplex PCR, and its TCRdb copy is limited to in-frame clones, with some not included. The table shows around 100,000 clones, with roughly 83% occurring only once. The V and J genes are TRBV9 and TRBJ2-2, with TRBD2 matching over 8 bases. The receptor comes from a woman aged 70 to 79 with acute or convalescent COVID-19. The source material was peripheral blood. CDR3 nucleotide sequence: TGTGCCAGCAGCCCCGGGGGGGCTAACACCGGGGAGCTGTTTTTT. Translation gives CASSPGGANTGELFF.